This TCR beta chain appears in the sequencing data of a study of T cells after posttransplantation cyclophosphamide. Regarding the study as a whole: Donor-recipient repertoire similarity was low at 1-2 months, rising over year one. Tissue-infiltrating T cells from skin or gut overlapped little with blood T cells. Recipient CMV seropositivity and CMV reactivation strongly tracked TRB clonality.

Libraries were prepared by immunoSEQ multiplex PCR; TCRdb keeps only in-frame clonotypes and omits some of them. The repertoire shows about 2,100 clones, none seen only once; the top ten take roughly 21%. By share of the sample, this clone is medium-sized. Its antigen is unknown. A marrow graft followed busulfan-fludarabine conditioning, with cyclophosphamide on days +3 and +4. The sample here was PBMCs, taken 86 days after allogeneic stem cell transplant with posttransplant cyclophosphamide. This receptor was taken from a female patient between 55 and 75 years old who received an allogeneic stem cell transplant from a related donor and was CMV-positive. These T cells may partly come from the graft donor.

CDR3 coding DNA: TGTGCCAGCAGCCAAGGACAGCGATCTTTCTACGAGCAGTACTTC. It translates to CASSQGQRSFYEQYF. The V gene is TRBV4-2, the J gene TRBJ2-7, with D tentatively TRBD1 (5 bases). V was pared by 1 base and J by 3 bases, with 13 bases between. Germline-derived CDR1 and CDR2 are LGHNA and YNFKEQ. The CDR3 loop spans 15 amino acids.